The T cell receptor (beta chain) under discussion was sequenced for a study of blood T cell repertoires in COVID-19. Study as a whole: Acute and convalescent COVID-19 samples came from the United States, Italy and Spain.

In the authors' workflow: Reference gene primer amplification yielded estimated nucleated cell counts. The assay was immunoSEQ multiplex PCR, and TCRdb's table has in-frame clones only and misses some. V, J and clone size reflect that table, while D and trimming were determined from the DNA. The top ten clones hold 3.6% of a sample with under 350,000 clones, 85% to 90% of them seen once. The CDR3 consists of 13 residues. In germline, CDR1 is GTSNPN, CDR2 SVGIG (reference sequence). Trimming took 3 bases from V and 4 from J, leaving 13 bases between them. The clonotype comes from a young man with active or convalescent COVID-19. The sequenced sample was peripheral blood. The chain uses TRBV30 and TRBJ2-7, with D possibly TRBD2 on 5 matching bases. The CDR3 DNA reads as TGTGCCTGGAGAGTGAGGGCTGGGTACGAGCAGTACTTC. Protein product: CAWRVRAGYEQYF.